The 8 T cell receptor beta chains listed next were all sequenced from one sample in a study of beta chain features in type 1 diabetes. Points from the study as a whole: Shortening that was moderate but significant affected the TCRB CDR3s of Type 1 diabetes patients in all four CD4+ subsets.

No antigen is known for these receptors. Since all of the isolated RNA was reverse transcribed, expressed TCRB transcripts were what got sequenced. Using immunoSEQ multiplex PCR, the repertoire was profiled, and TCRdb retains in-frame clones only, with some absent. The sample has hundreds of thousands of clones; 11% to 15% are singletons. Sequencing was carried out using naive CD4+ T cells from blood. The receptors originated from a man younger than 30 with type 1 diabetes.

The chain recombines TRBV2 with TRBJ2-3; a weak D match, TRBD1 (5 bases). The CDR3 runs to 15 residues. V lost 6 bases to trimming and J lost 1 base, with 14 bases between them. Germline V lookup: CDR1 SNHLY, CDR2 FYNNEI. The CDR3 nucleotides are TGTGCCAGCAGCCAAGATTGGGGCGGCACAGATACGCAGTATTTT. Translation gives CASSQDWGGTDTQYF.

V gene TRBV28 combines with J gene TRBJ2-7, with D possibly being TRBD2 (5 bases). Trimming took off 3 bases at V and 7 bases at J, with 10 bases between the two ends. CDR3 size: 12 residues. Germline assignment: CDR1 MDHEN and CDR2 SYDVKM. The CDR3 DNA sequence: TGTGCCAGCAGTTTTCTAAGGAGGGAGCAGTACTTC. Its translation: CASSFLRREQYF.

The chain recombines TRBV9 with TRBJ2-2, with 10 bases identical to TRBD2. The junction had 11 bases not matched to a gene; V was cut back by 2 bases and J by 7 bases. This CDR3 has 17 amino acids. Germline V gene lookup returns CDR1 SGDLS and CDR2 YYNGEE. As DNA, the CDR3 is TGTGCCAGCAGCGTGGGTGGGCTAGCGGGGGTCCACGGGGAGCTGTTTTTT. Amino acid sequence: CASSVGGLAGVHGELFF.

The chain has TRBV6-5 and TRBJ2-1; TRBD2 matches 9 bases. The CDR3 consists of 15 residues. After removal of 6 bases from V and 0 bases from J, the junction contained 3 bases not matched to a gene. Germline V gene lookup returns CDR1 MNHEY and CDR2 SVGAGI. The CDR3 DNA is TGTGCCAGCAGATCTAGCGGGATCTCCTACAATGAGCAGTTCTTC. Translating it yields CASRSSGISYNEQFF.

The chain combines TRBV15 with TRBJ1-5; no firm D call. Germline V gene sequence: CDR1 LNHNV, CDR2 YYDKDF (reference sequence). The CDR3 consists of 15 residues. V lost 5 bases, J lost 0 bases, and 11 bases lay in between. The CDR3 region is CATSQTAYSNQPQHF. DNA for the CDR3: TGTGCCACCAGCCAAACAGCGTATAGCAATCAGCCCCAGCATTTT.

In this sample, this clone turned up a few times. V is TRBV6-1 and J is TRBJ2-7; D is possibly TRBD1 (5 bases). Trimming left V 0 bases short and J 2 bases short, with 11 bases between. Per the germline V gene, CDR1 is MNHNS and CDR2 is SASEGT. This CDR3 spans 15 amino acids. DNA of the CDR3: TGTGCCAGCAGTGAAGCGATAAAGGGGACCTACGAGCAGTACTTC. This codes for CASSEAIKGTYEQYF.

The V gene is TRBV5-1, the J gene TRBJ1-1; D gene unclear. The CDR3 length is 14 residues. Trimming pared 2 bases from V and 0 bases from J, leaving 8 bases between. Germline assignment: CDR1 SGHRS and CDR2 YFSETQ. CDR3 sequence reads: CASSFEKMNTEAFF. In DNA, the CDR3 is TGCGCCAGCAGCTTTGAGAAAATGAACACTGAAGCTTTCTTT.

In this sample, this clone turned up a few times. V and J are TRBV14 and TRBJ2-1; possible D gene TRBD1, 5 bases. The CDR3 is 17 amino acids. Germline-derived CDR1 and CDR2 are SGHDN and FVKESK. The V gene lost 2 bases and the J gene lost 5 bases, with 19 bases spanning the gap. CDR3 DNA sequence: TGTGCCAGCAGCCAACCTGCGACGTTAAACAGGAACAATGAGCAGTTCTTC. Residues: CASSQPATLNRNNEQFF.